This T cell receptor (beta chain) emerged from a study of pediatric ulcerative colitis. The CDR3 covers 19 residues. V trimming: 1 base; J trimming: 1 base; junction bases outside the gene matches: 15. Germline V gives CDR1 SGHRS, CDR2 YFSETQ. Study-level points and caveats: Two rectal clonotypes were found only in ulcerative colitis patients, all of them. In rectum, acute severe colitis had expanded clones and less diversity. Blood-rectal clonal overlap within each person was significantly higher in ulcerative colitis patients than controls.

Rectal tissue came from one to two pinch biopsies taken at colonoscopy. Details on this clone: Antigen specificity is unknown.

Up to 500,000 reads were sequenced per sample. The repertoire was sequenced with immunoSEQ multiplex PCR; TCRdb's copy has only in-frame clones and lacks some. The sample lists about 17,000 clones; 74% were seen once. The sample taken for sequencing was gut tissue. V gene TRBV5-1 combines with J gene TRBJ2-7; 9 bases line up with TRBD1. The clonotype originates from a girl between 10 and 17 years old with moderate ulcerative colitis. The CDR3 DNA follows: TGCGCCAGCAGCTTGAGGCCGGGACAGGGAGGTGGGAGTTCCTACGAGCAGTACTTC. Its protein is CASSLRPGQGGGSSYEQYF.